The clone carrying this T cell receptor beta chain was observed many times. The target antigen is unknown. TCRdb redid the clone calls on the PCR reads using MiXCR. In the table there are 20,000 to 25,000 clones, around 29% of which are singletons. This entry belongs to a study of metastatic and nonmetastatic thyroid tumors. At the level of the study: Repertoires were compared across blood and tumor or nodule tissue from malignant and benign thyroid patients.

Study findings and constraints: In blood and tumor, TCR beta diversity was reportedly significantly higher in malignant thyroid tumors than in benign nodules.

All patients reached thyroid surgery having received no treatment beforehand. The specimen was blood. The receptor was derived from a female donor with papillary thyroid cancer or a benign thyroid nodule (not recorded which). Some clones in this sample may be carry-over from other donors' samples.

CDR3 sequence (DNA): TGTGCCAGCAGTGAGGGTCAGGCGTCCGGGGAGCTGTTTTTT. It is translated as CASSEGQASGELFF. This chain joins TRBV6-4 and TRBJ2-2; D is unresolved. CDR3 length: 14 amino acids. Germline V CDR1 and CDR2: MRHNA, SNTAGT. V shed 3 bases and J shed 6 bases, with 11 bases lying between them.